The 18 T cell receptor beta chains below were found in one sample sequenced in a study of regulatory T cells in long-lasting Graves disease. In building TCR beta libraries, iRepertoire HTBI primers were used together with Arm-PCR of CDR3 regions. One entry per CDR3 protein results from TCRdb running MiXCR on the multiplex PCR reads. Among about 470,000 distinct CDR3 sequences listed, roughly 21% were seen once. The time point is: persistent/refractory GD, antithyroid drugs over 5 years with positive TRAb. RNA extracted from PBMCs served as the sequencing template. Source: peripheral blood mononuclear cells (PBMCs), taken when the disease was refractory, from a patient treated with antithyroid drugs. The source is a female donor with Graves disease.

The J gene is TRBJ1-4, the V gene TRBV5-1, with D hard to call. The V and J ends lost 0 bases and 3 bases respectively, with 9 bases between them. CDR1 and CDR2 (germline): SGHRS, YFSETQ. The CDR3 sequence is 15 residues long. CDR3 residues: CASSLAEGANEKLFF. The CDR3, as DNA: TGCGCCAGCAGCTTGGCCGAGGGAGCTAATGAAAAACTGTTTTTT.

The chain joins TRBV12-3 or TRBV12-4 to TRBJ2-5; D gene uncertain. V lost 5 bases, J lost 0 bases, and 4 bases lay in between. The CDR3 spans 12 residues. Here the CDR3 DNA reads TGTGCCAGCAGTGCCGACCAAGAGACCCAGTACTTC. It translates to CASSADQETQYF.

The sample holds many counts of this clonotype. The chain links TRBV28 to TRBJ1-1, with D unresolved. Trimming left V 3 bases short and J 10 bases short, with 15 bases between. The CDR3 loop spans 13 amino acids. Per germline, CDR1 MDHEN and CDR2 SYDVKM. The CDR3 protein is CASSLAGKGLAFF. CDR3 in DNA: TGTGCCAGCAGTTTGGCAGGAAAGGGATTAGCTTTCTTT.

This chain connects TRBV20-1 to TRBJ1-1, with D possibly matching TRBD1 (5 bases). The V gene's germline CDR1 is DFQATT and CDR2 SNEGSKA (reference sequence). Trimming stripped 2 bases from V and 11 bases from J, with 15 bases between. This CDR3 is built from 12 residues. The CDR3 DNA reads as TGCAGTGCTAGAAGGGGTGAAGGGCCGGCTTTCTTT. Translating gives CSARRGEGPAFF.

As regards this clonotype: A much bigger clone sits one base away, suggesting this may be a read error. The CDR3 DNA is TGTGCCAGCAGCTTGGATGTAGGCCAGATTCAAGAGGCCCAGTACTTC. It codes for CASSLDVGQIQEAQYF. V and J are TRBV5-8 and TRBJ2-5; D gene uncertain. CDR3 length: 16 amino acids. The germline gives CDR1 SGHTS, CDR2 YDEGEE.

In its sample, this clonotype was seen a few times. In nucleotides, the CDR3 is TGTGCCAGCAGCTTAGTTCACACGGGTCTGGGCTACACCTTC. This encodes CASSLVHTGLGYTF. This chain connects TRBV7-2 to TRBJ1-2, with unresolved D. V gave up 1 base and J gave up 8 bases, with 14 bases separating them. This CDR3 is 14 amino acids long. The germline gives CDR1 SGHTA, CDR2 FQGNSA.

The chain is built from TRBV7-9 and TRBJ1-1, with no clear D. The ends were cut back, 5 bases at V and 6 bases at J, with 13 bases in the middle. The CDR3 is 13 amino acids. Germline V gene data show CDR1 as SEHNR and CDR2 as FQNEAQ (reference sequence). The CDR3 protein is CASSAPLGAEAFF. The CDR3 DNA follows: TGTGCCAGCAGCGCACCGTTGGGCGCTGAAGCTTTCTTT. The full variable domain, completed using reference TRBV7-9 and TRBJ1-1, is DTGVSQNPRHKITKRGQNVTFRCDPISEHNRLYWYRQTLGQGPEFLTYFQNEAQLEKSRLLSDRFSAERPKGSFSTLEIQRTEQGDSAMYLCASSAPLGAEAFFGQGTRLTVV.

A word on this clonotype: A far larger clone is only one base removed, so a read error is likely. The chain joins TRBV27 to TRBJ1-2; TRBD1 aligns across 8 bases. This CDR3 has 14 amino acids. From germline, CDR1 is MNHEY and CDR2 SMNVEV (reference sequence). CDR3 nucleotides: TGTGCCAGCAGTCCTCAGGGGGCTTACTCTGGCTACGCCTTC. Translated: CASSPQGAYSGYAF.

V is TRBV19 and J is TRBJ2-6; 7 bases map to TRBD2. The CDR3 runs 18 residues. V was pared by 5 bases and J by 0 bases, with 10 bases of the junction left unmatched. CDR1 LNHDA and CDR2 SQIVND come from the germline V gene (reference sequence). As DNA, the CDR3 is TGTGCCAGTAGTGGCGGGGGACTTCTAAGCTCTGGGGCCAACGTCCTGACTTTC. Residues: CASSGGGLLSSGANVLTF.

This clonotype occurred many times. V is TRBV15 and J is TRBJ1-2, with D maybe TRBD1 (5 bases). Germline V gene sequence: CDR1 LNHNV, CDR2 YYDKDF (reference sequence). CDR3 size: 15 residues. Between the trimmed V and J ends, which lost 0 bases and 8 bases, there was a span of 16 bases. CDR3 sequence: CATSRDRDGYEGYTF. As DNA, the CDR3 is TGTGCCACCAGCAGAGATAGGGACGGATACGAAGGCTACACCTTC.

Remarks on this clonotype: A clone one base away is much larger, so this may be a read error. The chain links TRBV12-3 or TRBV12-4 to TRBJ1-4; D might be TRBD1 (5 bases). The CDR3 loop spans 14 amino acids. CDR3 region: CASSPGRAGEKPFF. CDR3 in DNA: TGTGCCAGCAGTCCCGGCAGGGCAGGTGAAAAACCGTTTTTT.

Comment on this clonotype: This clone may be a read error of a much larger clone one base away. In this CDR3 the conserved last residue, phenylalanine or tryptophan, is missing, so a read error is likely. This chain uses TRBV11-3 with TRBJ2-5; 9 positions agree with TRBD2. This CDR3 is built from 14 residues. V lost 5 bases to trimming and J lost 5 bases; unmatched junction nucleotides: 6. CDR1 SGHNT and CDR2 YENEEA come from the germline V gene. CDR3 bases: TGTGCCAGCAGCCTAAGGACTAGCGCCGAGACCCAGTACCTC. This codes for CASSLRTSAETQYL.

Only a few counts were recorded for this clonotype. The J gene is TRBJ1-2, the V gene TRBV4-3; no definite D call. Germline loops: CDR1 LGHNA, CDR2 YSLEER. The length of the CDR3 is 13 residues. Trimming took 1 base from V and 3 from J, leaving 6 bases between them. The DNA for the CDR3 is TGCGCCAGCAGCCAAGCGGTCGACTATGGCTACACCTTC. Translated: CASSQAVDYGYTF.

V usage is TRBV29-1 and J usage is TRBJ2-5; 12 bases align to TRBD2. The CDR3 spans 14 residues. The germline gives CDR1 SQVTM, CDR2 ANQGSEA. With V trimmed by 5 bases and J by 5 bases, 6 bases remained unmatched. CDR3 nucleotide sequence: TGCAGCGTTTCGATCCTAGCGGGAGGGGAGACCCAGTACTTC. Residues: CSVSILAGGETQYF.

This clonotype appeared many times. V and J are TRBV12-3 or TRBV12-4 and TRBJ1-2; 7 nucleotides match TRBD1. CDR3 size: 16 residues. The V and J ends lost 5 bases and 0 bases, in that order; junction bases with no gene match: 9. The CDR3 DNA sequence: TGTGCCAGCAGTACGACAGGGAGATTAGCTAACTATGGCTACACCTTC. Translation: CASSTTGRLANYGYTF.

This clonotype was seen only a few times. The chain has TRBV18 and TRBJ2-7; maybe TRBD2 (5 bases). The CDR3 runs to 11 residues. The germline gives CDR1 KGHSH, CDR2 LQKENI. Deletions cut 5 bases from V and 6 bases from J, with 8 bases between. The CDR3 here is CASSAGGEQYF. Written as DNA, the CDR3 is TGTGCCAGCTCAGCGGGCGGCGAGCAGTACTTC.

The V call is TRBV6-5, the J call TRBJ2-7; TRBD1 matches 9 bases. The CDR3 loop spans 14 amino acids. Trimming took 4 bases from V and 3 from J; bases not matched to a gene: 4. The V gene's germline CDR1 is MNHEY and CDR2 SVGAGI. CDR3 protein: CASSWGQGHYEQYF. In nucleotides, the CDR3 is TGTGCCAGCAGTTGGGGACAGGGACACTACGAGCAGTACTTC.

Ten or more counts support this clonotype. CDR3 nucleotide sequence: TGTGCCAGCAACCCTGCCCAAAACCTCTACGAGCAGTACTTC. It specifies CASNPAQNLYEQYF. This chain links TRBV28 with TRBJ2-7; D is undetermined. In germline, CDR1 is MDHEN, CDR2 SYDVKM. This CDR3 spans 14 amino acids. Trimming took off 7 bases at V and 3 bases at J, with 16 bases between the two ends.